This entry lists 25 T cell receptor beta chains sequenced from one sample in a study of graft-versus-host responses after intestinal transplantation. The data were produced by immunoSEQ multiplex PCR, yet TCRdb's version contains in-frame clones alone and is incomplete. This table has about 84,000 clones, approximately 90% appearing once. These receptors' targets are unknown. Specimen: unstimulated CD4+ T cells sorted from spleen or lymph node cells, collected before transplant. The receptor source for this set is a human donor who was the organ donor for an intestinal transplant.

The chain carries TRBV15 and TRBJ2-1; D possibly corresponds to TRBD1 (5 bases). V gave up 1 base and J gave up 8 bases, with 15 bases separating them. This CDR3 is 15 amino acids long. CDR1 LNHNV and CDR2 YYDKDF come from the germline V gene (reference sequence). The chain's CDR3 is CATSRAPQGDHEQFF. In DNA form, the CDR3 reads TGTGCCACCAGCAGAGCTCCCCAGGGCGATCATGAGCAGTTCTTC.

This chain joins TRBV5-1 and TRBJ1-4; no clear D gene. V shed 4 bases and J shed 8 bases, with 15 bases lying between them. Germline V CDR1 and CDR2: SGHRS, YFSETQ. The CDR3 is 14 amino acids. CDR3 amino acids: CASSPGRGGEKLFF. The CDR3 nucleotides are TGCGCCAGCAGCCCCGGGCGGGGAGGCGAAAAACTGTTTTTT.

The gene calls are TRBV18 and TRBJ2-2; D not resolved. Germline CDR1 and CDR2: KGHSH and LQKENI. The CDR3 is 16 amino acids. With 3 bases removed from V and 6 bases from J, the gap between germline ends came to 17 bases. The CDR3 DNA follows: TGTGCCAGCTCACCCGTTGGCGGTACAAACTCCGGGGAGCTGTTTTTT. It is translated as CASSPVGGTNSGELFF.

The V call is TRBV30, the J call TRBJ1-2, with no clear D. This CDR3 contains 15 residues. From germline, CDR1 is GTSNPN and CDR2 SVGIG (reference sequence). The germline V and J ends were trimmed by 8 bases and 7 bases, with 26 bases remaining between them. CDR3 residues: CAVSEGGRLPFGYTF. CDR3 in DNA: TGTGCCGTGAGTGAGGGAGGACGACTCCCCTTTGGCTACACCTTC.

The chain is built from TRBV6-9 and TRBJ2-1; TRBD2 agrees at 7 bases. V lost 10 bases to trimming and J lost 5 bases; unmatched junction nucleotides: 8. Looked up from germline, CDR1 is MNHGY and CDR2 is SVAAGI. The CDR3 contains 13 residues. CDR3 sequence (DNA): TGTGCCACCATGGGGGGGGGTGACAATGAGCAGTTCTTC. It codes for CATMGGGDNEQFF.

The CDR3 sequence: CASSFTGVGESNQPQHF. The CDR3 DNA reads as TGTGCCAGCAGCTTTACAGGGGTCGGGGAGAGCAATCAGCCCCAGCATTTT. This chain connects TRBV7-9 to TRBJ1-5; 7 bases are a match to TRBD1. The CDR3 runs 17 residues. Germline values: CDR1 SEHNR, CDR2 FQNEAQ (reference sequence). The V segment lost 3 bases and the J segment 1 base; nucleotides outside the gene matches: 9.

The chain joins TRBV6-6 to TRBJ1-2; D not resolved. The V end was cut by 6 bases, the J end by 2 bases, with 7 bases between. Germline V gene lookup returns CDR1 MNHNY and CDR2 SVGAGI (reference sequence). CDR3 length: 12 amino acids. The DNA for the CDR3 is TGTGCCAGCAGAACACAGAACTATGGCTACACCTTC. Translating gives CASRTQNYGYTF.

The chain recombines TRBV11-3 with TRBJ2-5; 7 bases are a match to TRBD1. The CDR3 spans 13 residues. The germline CDR1 and CDR2 sequences are SGHNT and YENEEA. The V gene end was trimmed by 5 bases and the J gene end by 5 bases; junction bases not matched to a gene: 5. CDR3 sequence (DNA): TGTGCCAGCAGCCCCGGGACAGCGGAGACCCAGTACTTC. This encodes CASSPGTAETQYF.

This clone has a single count. The chain uses TRBV18 and TRBJ2-1, with 12 bases lining up with TRBD2. The CDR3 sequence is 16 residues long. The J segment lost 9 bases and the V segment lost 4 bases, leaving 10 bases of the junction unmatched. The germline CDR1 and CDR2 sequences are KGHSH and LQKENI. The CDR3 loop is CASSLLAGGPSSEQFF. The CDR3 nucleotides read TGTGCCAGCTCACTCCTAGCGGGGGGGCCTTCTAGTGAGCAGTTCTTC.

This chain joins TRBV28 and TRBJ2-7; 11 nucleotides match TRBD2. The CDR3 consists of 16 residues. The V gene's germline CDR1 is MDHEN and CDR2 SYDVKM. Trimming at V came to 4 bases and at J to 0 bases, leaving 5 bases not matched to a gene. CDR3 coding DNA: TGTGCCAGCAGTTACCATAGCGGGAGGGCCTCCTACGAGCAGTACTTC. Translated, it gives CASSYHSGRASYEQYF.

The genes are TRBV27 and TRBJ2-7; D unresolved. V lost 6 bases and J 0 bases, leaving 12 bases between the germline ends. CDR3 length: 14 residues. Germline V gene sequence: CDR1 MNHEY, CDR2 SMNVEV (reference sequence). The CDR3 is CASRPRTISYEQYF. The CDR3 coding sequence is TGTGCCAGCAGGCCGCGAACGATCTCCTACGAGCAGTACTTC.

This sequence joins TRBV5-1 and TRBJ1-2; 9 positions match TRBD1. This CDR3 comprises 15 residues. Losses at the gene ends were 6 bases for V and 8 bases for J; bases not matched to a gene: 14. Germline CDR1 is SGHRS and CDR2 is YFSETQ. The CDR3 coding sequence is TGCGCCAGCACCTCCGTCCCGGGACAGGGTAGGGGCTACACCTTC. Encoded protein: CASTSVPGQGRGYTF.

This chain links TRBV25-1 with TRBJ1-2, with D possibly TRBD1 on 5 matching bases. From germline, CDR1 is MGHDK and CDR2 SYGVNS. V lost 2 bases, J lost 7 bases, and 17 bases lay in between. The CDR3 spans 15 residues. CDR3 sequence (DNA): TGTGCCAGCAGTGAAAGACAGTCCCCCGTACTTGGCTACACCTTC. This gives the protein CASSERQSPVLGYTF.

The CDR3 loop is CASSQVEGRALSGANVLTF. The CDR3 DNA follows: TGTGCCAGCAGCCAAGTGGAAGGCAGGGCTCTCTCTGGGGCCAACGTCCTGACTTTC. This rearrangement joins TRBV4-2 to TRBJ2-6; D is possibly TRBD1 (5 bases). The CDR3 extends over 19 amino acids. Germline V lookup: CDR1 LGHNA, CDR2 YNFKEQ. V was cut by 1 base and J by 0 bases, with 16 bases left in between.

This chain joins TRBV10-3 and TRBJ2-6, with D maybe TRBD1 (5 bases). Germline lookup yields CDR1 ENHRY and CDR2 SYGVKD. The CDR3 totals 16 residues. Trimming cost V 0 bases and J 1 base, with 7 bases left between them. The CDR3 reads CAISESPGSGANVLTF. CDR3 coding DNA: TGTGCCATCAGTGAGTCCCCAGGGTCTGGGGCCAACGTCCTGACTTTC.

The J gene is TRBJ1-5, the V gene TRBV7-2; 7 bases map to TRBD1. The trim removed 3 bases at V and 6 bases at J, leaving 5 bases unmatched. The V gene's germline CDR1 is SGHTA and CDR2 FQGNSA. The CDR3 length is 14 residues. The CDR3 coding sequence is TGTGCCAGCAGCTTGCAGGGGGAGAGTCAGCCCCAGCATTTT. Protein product: CASSLQGESQPQHF.

CDR3 bases: TGTGCCAGCCGACAGGGGACCCCCGGGGAGCTGTTTTTT. This encodes CASRQGTPGELFF. The chain is built from TRBV4-2 and TRBJ2-2; TRBD1 agrees at 8 bases. In germline, CDR1 is LGHNA, CDR2 YNFKEQ. The CDR3 covers 13 residues. The junction had 5 bases not matched to a gene; V was cut back by 8 bases and J by 6 bases.

The rearrangement uses TRBV7-8 and TRBJ2-3, with TRBD2 matching over 8 bases. The germline CDR1 and CDR2 sequences are SGHVS and FQNEAQ. Trimming at V came to 5 bases and at J to 2 bases, leaving 9 bases not matched to a gene. The CDR3 is 16 amino acids. The chain's CDR3 is CASSLGLAFLTDTQYF. The DNA of the CDR3 is TGTGCCAGCAGCCTAGGACTAGCCTTCCTCACAGATACGCAGTATTTT. The variable domain in full, completed from reference TRBV7-8 and TRBJ2-3, reads GAGVSQSPRYKVAKRGQDVALRCDPISGHVSLFWYQQALGQGPEFLTYFQNEAQLDKSGLPSDRFFAERPEGSVSTLKIQRTQQEDSAVYLCASSLGLAFLTDTQYFGPGTRLTVL.

V and J are TRBV19 and TRBJ2-5; D is possibly TRBD1 (5 bases). The CDR3 length is 15 residues. Trimming left V 4 bases short and J 5 bases short, with 17 bases between. Looked up from germline, CDR1 is LNHDA and CDR2 is SQIVND (reference sequence). CDR3 sequence: CASSTRQTKKETQYF. The CDR3 DNA sequence: TGTGCCAGTAGTACCCGACAGACCAAAAAGGAGACCCAGTACTTC.

V usage is TRBV6-4 and J usage is TRBJ1-1; no definite D call. The V end lost 0 bases, the J end lost 4 bases, and 9 bases lay between the germline ends. The CDR3 extends over 14 amino acids. Germline CDR1 reads MRHNA; CDR2 reads SNTAGT. Written as DNA, the CDR3 is TGTGCCAGCAGTGACTCTCAGCGGGGCACTGAAGCTTTCTTT. Protein sequence: CASSDSQRGTEAFF.

The CDR3: CASSPQERGVSTDTQYF. The CDR3 DNA sequence: TGCGCCAGCAGCCCCCAGGAGCGGGGGGTAAGCACAGATACGCAGTATTTT. J is TRBJ2-3 and V is TRBV4-1, with 9 bases that match TRBD2. Germline V gives CDR1 MGHRA, CDR2 YSYEKL. CDR3 length: 17 residues. J lost 0 bases, V lost 4 bases, and 8 bases had no gene match.

Only one count was recorded for this clone. The chain joins TRBV14 to TRBJ2-1, with 7 positions matching TRBD1. After removal of 1 base from V and 7 bases from J, the junction contained 7 bases not matched to a gene. Per germline, CDR1 SGHDN and CDR2 FVKESK. CDR3 length: 15 amino acids. The CDR3 region has the DNA TGTGCCAGCAGCCAAGCCGACAGGGTCACAAATGAGCAGTTCTTC. Translation gives CASSQADRVTNEQFF.

This clone was seen once. This chain links TRBV18 with TRBJ1-2, with D maybe TRBD1 (6 bases). The CDR3 contains 11 residues. Trimming shortened V by 6 bases and J by 8 bases, and 10 bases separated the two germline ends. Germline CDR1 reads KGHSH; CDR2 reads LQKENI. CDR3 sequence reads: CASSSGEGYTF. CDR3 nucleotides: TGTGCCAGCTCTTCAGGGGAGGGCTACACCTTC.

The genes are TRBV19 and TRBJ2-4; 12 nucleotides align to TRBD2. The germline CDR1 and CDR2 sequences are LNHDA and SQIVND (reference sequence). Trimming cost V 5 bases and J 0 bases; bases outside gene matches: 8. CDR3 size: 18 residues. This chain's CDR3 is CASSLRTSGALAKNIQYF. CDR3 nucleotide sequence: TGTGCCAGTAGTCTCCGGACTAGCGGGGCCCTAGCCAAAAACATTCAGTACTTC.

The chain combines TRBV5-1 with TRBJ1-2; perhaps TRBD1 as D (5 bases). The CDR3 is 15 residues long. V lost 4 bases to trimming and J lost 1 base, with 14 bases between them. Germline CDR1 SGHRS, CDR2 YFSETQ. CDR3: CASSPLQGDNYGYTF. CDR3 DNA sequence: TGCGCCAGCAGCCCCCTGCAGGGCGATAACTATGGCTACACCTTC.